Below are 12 T cell receptor beta chains sequenced from a single sample in a study of blood T cell repertoires in COVID-19. Using immunoSEQ multiplex PCR, the repertoire was profiled, and TCRdb retains in-frame clones only, with some absent. Seen here are under 200,000 clones, 83% observed once, and the top ten hold 1.5%. The sample consisted of peripheral blood. The receptors shown here come from a human donor in a cohort sampled during active COVID-19.

The gene calls are TRBV10-1 and TRBJ2-7; no definite D call. The germline V gene encodes CDR1 WNHNN and CDR2 SYGVQD (reference sequence). V lost 2 bases and J lost 0, with 5 bases in between. This CDR3 is built from 13 residues. CDR3 amino acids: CASSEGSSYEQYF. CDR3 in DNA: TGCGCCAGCAGTGAGGGCAGCTCCTACGAGCAGTACTTC.

The chain has TRBV5-6 and TRBJ2-7, with TRBD1 identical over 10 bases. Germline V gives CDR1 SGHDT, CDR2 YYEEEE. The CDR3 runs 17 residues. The V and J ends lost 2 bases and 2 bases, in that order; junction bases with no gene match: 10. The CDR3 DNA follows: TGTGCCAGCAGCTTCCGGGACAGGGGTCCCCGAACCTACGAGCAGTACTTC. It yields the protein CASSFRDRGPRTYEQYF.

This clone showed up just a few times. V is TRBV7-2 and J is TRBJ1-1, with 7 bases that match TRBD1. Germline lookup yields CDR1 SGHTA and CDR2 FQGNSA. The junction had 5 bases not matched to a gene; V was cut back by 4 bases and J by 3 bases. The CDR3 is made up of 14 amino acids. As DNA, the CDR3 is TGTGCCAGCAGCTCCATGACAGGGTACACTGAAGCTTTCTTT. It codes for CASSSMTGYTEAFF.

CDR3 sequence reads: CASRARENNSPLHF. In nucleotides, the CDR3 is TGCGCCAGCAGGGCGCGGGAGAATAATTCACCCCTCCACTTT. The chain has TRBV5-1 and TRBJ1-6; no reliable D call. Between the trimmed V and J ends, which lost 5 bases and 5 bases, there was a span of 11 bases. The CDR3 contains 14 residues. In germline, CDR1 is SGHRS, CDR2 YFSETQ. Together with reference TRBV5-1 and TRBJ1-6, the CDR3 gives the full variable domain: KAGVTQTPRYLIKTRGQQVTLSCSPISGHRSVSWYQQTPGQGLQFLFEYFSETQRNKGNFPGRFSGRQFSNSRSEMNVSTLELGDSALYLCASRARENNSPLHFGNGTRLTVT.

The chain links TRBV5-6 to TRBJ1-5; possibly TRBD1 for D (6 bases). The CDR3 consists of 15 residues. Germline-derived CDR1 and CDR2 are SGHDT and YYEEEE. V shed 4 bases and J shed 2 bases, with 13 bases lying between them. CDR3: CASSTTGAGNQPQHF. CDR3 nucleotides: TGTGCCAGCAGCACGACAGGCGCTGGCAATCAGCCCCAGCATTTT.

V gene TRBV6-5 combines with J gene TRBJ2-6; D is unclear. The CDR3 runs 16 residues. CDR1 MNHEY and CDR2 SVGAGI come from the germline V gene. V shed 2 bases and J shed 2 bases, with 10 bases lying between them. CDR3 protein: CASSYPPGAGANVLTF. CDR3 coding DNA: TGTGCCAGCAGTTACCCGCCCGGTGCTGGGGCCAACGTCCTGACTTTC.

The chain combines TRBV4-3 with TRBJ1-2; D is uncertain. The V gene's germline CDR1 is LGHNA and CDR2 YSLEER. Trimming took off 0 bases at V and 2 bases at J, with 4 bases between the two ends. The CDR3 has 13 amino acids. CDR3 region: CASSQEENYGYTF. CDR3 bases: TGCGCCAGCAGCCAAGAAGAGAACTATGGCTACACCTTC.

This clone was seen a few times. The J gene is TRBJ1-1, the V gene TRBV9; weak D call: TRBD1 (6 bases). Trimming took off 2 bases at V and 3 bases at J, with 14 bases between the two ends. The CDR3 runs to 15 residues. Germline V gene lookup returns CDR1 SGDLS and CDR2 YYNGEE. The CDR3 loop reads CASSVEQGHDTEAFF. As DNA, the CDR3 is TGTGCCAGCAGCGTGGAGCAGGGGCACGACACTGAAGCTTTCTTT.

The chain recombines TRBV29-1 with TRBJ1-1; D remains ambiguous. The CDR3 totals 13 residues. CDR1 and CDR2 from the germline V gene are SQVTM and ANQGSEA. V lost 0 bases to trimming and J lost 0 bases, with 5 bases between them. DNA of the CDR3: TGCAGCGTTGAAGATCCGGTGAACACTGAAGCTTTCTTT. Protein product: CSVEDPVNTEAFF.

The count of this clone is one. The chain links TRBV3-1 (or the pseudogene TRBV3-2) to TRBJ1-5; D uncertain. The germline gives CDR1 LGHDT, CDR2 YNNKEL (reference sequence). This CDR3 is 15 amino acids long. V lost 1 base to trimming and J lost 9 bases, with 16 bases between them. CDR3 DNA: TGTGCCAGCAGCCAAGCCATTGGCGTCCGGGGGCCCCAGCATTTT. Translating gives CASSQAIGVRGPQHF.

The chain joins TRBV6-5 to TRBJ2-7; the match to TRBD1 covers 10 bases. This CDR3 has 14 residues. Germline-derived CDR1 and CDR2 are MNHEY and SVGAGI. Trimming took 2 bases from V and 4 from J; bases not matched to a gene: 2. CDR3 protein: CASSYDRGQYEQYF. As DNA, the CDR3 is TGTGCCAGCAGTTACGACAGGGGGCAATACGAGCAGTACTTC.

The chain combines TRBV7-9 with TRBJ2-7; no clear D gene. Between the trimmed V and J ends, which lost 1 base and 3 bases, there was a span of 4 bases. CDR1 is SEHNR and CDR2 is FQNEAQ in the germline V gene (reference sequence). CDR3 size: 12 residues. The CDR3 DNA follows: TGTGCCAGCAGCTTAGACATCTACGAGCAGTACTTC. The encoded protein is CASSLDIYEQYF.